The 3 T cell receptor beta chains presented below share a single source sample, sequenced in a study of blood T cell repertoires in COVID-19. Only in-frame clones appear in the TCRdb table, and some are missing; sequencing was by immunoSEQ multiplex PCR. The repertoire includes around 60,000 clones, roughly three quarters of them detected once, and under 35% sits in the top ten. The source material was peripheral blood. Receptor source: a human donor in a cohort sampled during active COVID-19.

The chain links TRBV4-1 to TRBJ2-7, with D possibly TRBD1 on 6 matching bases. The CDR3 length is 14 residues. V dropped 9 bases and J dropped 0 bases, with 15 bases sitting between them. The germline CDR1 and CDR2 sequences are MGHRA and YSYEKL. DNA for the CDR3: TGCGCCAGTAGGACAGAAAGAAGCTCCTACGAGCAGTACTTC. Its translation: CASRTERSSYEQYF.

V usage is TRBV10-3 and J usage is TRBJ1-1, with 7 positions matching TRBD1. This CDR3 contains 15 residues. The V gene's germline CDR1 is ENHRY and CDR2 SYGVKD. The trim removed 8 bases at V and 1 base at J, leaving 10 bases unmatched. Written as DNA, the CDR3 is TGTGCCATCCGTGCGACAGGGACCGAGAACACTGAAGCTTTCTTT. Translation gives CAIRATGTENTEAFF.

Only a few counts were recorded for this clone. The chain carries TRBV4-2 and TRBJ1-5; D is perhaps TRBD1 (5 bases). This CDR3 contains 16 residues. CDR1 is LGHNA and CDR2 is YNFKEQ in the germline V gene. V lost 0 bases and J 8 bases, leaving 17 bases between the germline ends. In DNA, the CDR3 is TGTGCCAGCAGCCAAGAGGGGCGGGCTGGAGGGGAGCCCCAGCATTTT. Protein sequence: CASSQEGRAGGEPQHF.